This T cell receptor beta chain is from a study of blood T cell repertoires in COVID-19. Study information: Acute-phase and convalescent COVID-19 samples originated in the United States, Italy and Spain.

The CDR3 has 15 amino acids. V was cut by 0 bases and J by 2 bases, with 11 bases left in between. The V gene's germline CDR1 is KGHSH and CDR2 LQKENI. In this sample, this clone turned up once. Original methodology: How many nucleated cells were present was estimated from reference gene primer amplification. Sequenced by immunoSEQ multiplex PCR; TCRdb stores in-frame clones only, minus some. V, J and clone size reflect that table, while D and trimming were determined from the DNA. Of about 58,000 clones in the sample, about 88% were seen once. V is TRBV18 and J is TRBJ2-7; D is perhaps TRBD1 (6 bases). The sample taken for sequencing was peripheral blood. This clonotype originated in a woman in her seventies with active COVID-19. CDR3 amino acids: CASSPPAAGAYEQYF. CDR3 nucleotides: TGTGCCAGCTCACCACCGGCGGCAGGGGCCTACGAGCAGTACTTC.